These 11 T cell receptor beta chains were all obtained from the same sample, sequenced in a study of early T cells in non-severe SARS-CoV-2 infection. TCRdb called the 5' RACE reads again in MiXCR, with one record for every CDR3 protein. The sample contains nearly 110,000 distinct CDR3 sequences, 11% of which appear only once. The material sequenced was whole blood. The receptors stem from an adult who was a healthcare worker with PCR-confirmed SARS-CoV-2 infection or an uninfected control (not recorded which).

This CDR3 reads CSVEELAGGEQYF. In DNA, the CDR3 is TGCAGCGTTGAAGAACTAGCGGGAGGCGAGCAGTACTTC. The chain is built from TRBV29-1 and TRBJ2-7; 12 bases agree with TRBD2. With 0 bases clipped from V and 6 bases from J, the junction kept 0 bases outside the gene matches. The CDR3 has 13 residues. The V gene's germline CDR1 is SQVTM and CDR2 ANQGSEA.

This clonotype was counted ten times or more. The J gene is TRBJ2-7, the V gene TRBV20-1; 7 positions agree with TRBD2. Germline V gene sequence: CDR1 DFQATT, CDR2 SNEGSKA (reference sequence). V shed 5 bases, J shed 4 bases, and the junction held 11 bases outside the gene matches. There are 14 residues in the CDR3. The CDR3 protein is CSARYSGPTYEQYF. CDR3 coding DNA: TGCAGTGCTCGTTATAGCGGGCCGACTTACGAGCAGTACTTC.

This clonotype was recorded at least ten times. J is TRBJ2-3 and V is TRBV7-3, with D possibly matching TRBD2 (6 bases). The CDR3 has 14 amino acids. The germline V and J ends were trimmed by 5 bases and 4 bases, with 13 bases remaining between them. CDR1 and CDR2 from the germline V gene are SGHTA and FQGTGA. CDR3 DNA: TGTGCCAGCAGCGCAACTAGCTCCGCAGATACGCAGTATTTT. Residues: CASSATSSADTQYF.

This clonotype was observed a handful of times. The CDR3 region has the DNA TGTGCCAGCAGCTTAGGACAGGGTGGAAGTGAAAAACTGTTTTTT. Translated, it gives CASSLGQGGSEKLFF. The V gene is TRBV11-2, the J gene TRBJ1-4, with 7 bases lining up with TRBD1. This CDR3 is 15 amino acids long. Germline values: CDR1 SGHAT, CDR2 FQNNGV. The V gene end was trimmed by 1 base and the J gene end by 7 bases; junction bases not matched to a gene: 6.

There are a few counts of this clonotype. CDR3 amino acids: CSASQREAGELFF. The CDR3 DNA follows: TGCAGTGCTTCCCAGCGGGAAGCCGGGGAGCTGTTTTTT. The chain recombines TRBV20-1 with TRBJ2-2; 7 bases align to TRBD2. Germline assignment: CDR1 DFQATT and CDR2 SNEGSKA (reference sequence). The CDR3 runs to 13 residues. With V trimmed by 5 bases and J by 6 bases, 6 bases remained unmatched.

Comments on this clonotype: A much larger clone lies one base from this, so it may be a read error. The V and J genes are TRBV5-1 and TRBJ2-1; D possibly uses TRBD1 or TRBD2 (5 bases each). CDR3 size: 13 residues. Germline-derived CDR1 and CDR2 are SGHRS and YFSETQ. CDR3 DNA: TGCGTCAGCAGCCGGGACGGATACAATGAGCAGTTCTTC. Translation: CVSSRDGYNEQFF.

This clonotype was recorded at least ten times. The chain carries TRBV28 and TRBJ2-7; D is perhaps TRBD2 (6 bases). Deletions cut 0 bases from V and 0 bases from J, with 6 bases between. The CDR3 totals 14 residues. Germline V gene sequence: CDR1 MDHEN, CDR2 SYDVKM. The CDR3 here is CASSLWGGSYEQYF. The CDR3 DNA reads TGTGCCAGCAGTTTATGGGGGGGCTCCTACGAGCAGTACTTC.

This clonotype was seen at least ten times. This rearrangement joins TRBV2 to TRBJ2-1, with 8 bases aligning to TRBD2. Germline V lookup: CDR1 SNHLY, CDR2 FYNNEI. This CDR3 has 13 amino acids. Trimming took 6 bases from V and 2 from J; bases not matched to a gene: 0. The CDR3 region has the DNA TGTGCCAGCAGGGGACTAGCCTACAATGAGCAGTTCTTC. This codes for CASRGLAYNEQFF.

The V and J genes are TRBV7-9 and TRBJ2-5; 7 nucleotides align to TRBD1. J gave up 2 bases and V 3 bases, and 3 bases lay outside the gene matches. The CDR3 contains 14 residues. The germline V gene encodes CDR1 SEHNR and CDR2 FQNEAQ (reference sequence). In DNA, the CDR3 is TGTGCCAGCAGCTTCGGGACAGCTCAAGAGACCCAGTACTTC. It codes for CASSFGTAQETQYF.

This clonotype was observed a handful of times. The V call is TRBV28, the J call TRBJ2-4; D not certain. The CDR3 runs to 17 residues. V was trimmed by 1 base and J by 6 bases, leaving 19 bases between them. Germline V CDR1 and CDR2: MDHEN, SYDVKM. This CDR3 reads CASSLLSRTDAPNIQYF. DNA of the CDR3: TGTGCCAGCAGTTTATTGTCCCGGACGGACGCTCCAAACATTCAGTACTTC.

The chain has TRBV4-3 and TRBJ2-5; TRBD1 matches 11 bases. CDR1 and CDR2 from the germline V gene are LGHNA and YSLEER. This CDR3 spans 16 amino acids. V lost 2 bases, J lost 4 bases, and 6 bases stayed unmatched. CDR3 residues: CASSQRSGTGGETQYF. CDR3 DNA: TGCGCCAGCAGCCAACGATCCGGGACAGGGGGAGAGACCCAGTACTTC.